This is a list of T cell receptor beta chains from one sample in a study of a mutant IDH1 vaccine in newly diagnosed glioma. Their antigens are not known. Only in-frame clones appear in the TCRdb table, and some are missing; sequencing was by immunoSEQ multiplex PCR. The table lists around 50,000 clones, about 90% of them singletons. This material consisted of PBMCs, taken from a glioma patient whose treatment included an IDH1 peptide vaccine. These receptors were taken from a woman aged 40 to 55 with glioma. Both conserved end residues are part of each CDR3. The order of the fields is D gene, J gene, V gene, clone size, CDR3 protein, CDR3 DNA. The D gene is left open where the match is weak. For some rows the clone size is stated as once, few or many, or as a class when expanded; others skip it.

>TRBD1|TRBJ1-2|TRBV11-2|NA
CASSPLRGHLTNYGYTF
TGTGCCAGCAGCCCCCTCAGGGGGCACCTTACTAACTATGGCTACACCTTC
>NA|TRBJ2-1|TRBV7-9|few
CASMRSHAFGNEQFF
TGTGCCAGCATGAGGAGCCATGCCTTTGGCAATGAGCAGTTCTTC
>TRBD1|TRBJ2-1|TRBV5-1|NA
CASSLAGQLYNEQFF
TGCGCCAGCAGCTTGGCGGGACAGCTATACAATGAGCAGTTCTTC
>NA|TRBJ2-7|TRBV7-2|NA
CASSPGSTYEQYF
TGTGCCAGCAGCCCCGGATCTACCTACGAGCAGTACTTC
>TRBD2|TRBJ2-7|TRBV7-2|NA
CASSLAVASGGASEQYF
TGTGCCAGCAGCTTAGCTGTAGCTAGCGGGGGGGCCTCCGAGCAGTACTTC
>NA|TRBJ1-1|TRBV10-3|NA
CAISESIGRLSEAFF
TGTGCCATCAGTGAGTCGATAGGTCGGCTATCTGAAGCTTTCTTT
>TRBD1|TRBJ2-7|TRBV2|few
CASSPDRGSYEQYF
TGTGCCAGCAGCCCGGACAGGGGGTCCTACGAGCAGTACTTC
>NA|TRBJ2-5|TRBV7-9|NA
CASSLLSPVETQYF
TGTGCCAGCAGCTTACTTTCCCCAGTAGAGACCCAGTACTTC
>TRBD2|TRBJ2-1|TRBV5-4|NA
CASSPSGGLDNEQFF
TGTGCCAGCAGCCCGAGCGGGGGGCTAGACAATGAGCAGTTCTTC
>TRBD2|TRBJ2-5|TRBV5-1|NA
CASGGTSGLQETQYF
TGCGCCAGCGGAGGGACTAGCGGGCTACAAGAGACCCAGTACTTC
>NA|TRBJ1-2|TRBV5-8|once
CASSQTIGASSYGYTF
TGTGCCAGCAGCCAGACGATCGGGGCTAGTAGCTATGGCTACACCTTC
>NA|TRBJ1-2|TRBV6-1|NA
CASSTGASGYGYTF
TGTGCCAGCAGCACCGGGGCCTCGGGCTATGGCTACACCTTC
>NA|TRBJ1-2|TRBV9|once
CASSVDGPGYGYTF
TGTGCCAGCAGCGTAGATGGACCAGGCTATGGCTACACCTTC
>TRBD2|TRBJ2-3|TRBV29-1|NA
CSVVYGLASDTQYF
TGCAGCGTTGTTTACGGACTAGCGTCAGATACGCAGTATTTT
>NA|TRBJ2-3|TRBV5-1|NA
CASSPPTDTQYF
TGCGCCAGCAGCCCGCCAACAGATACGCAGTATTTT
>NA|TRBJ1-1|TRBV7-9|NA
CASSDRLDGRAFF
TGTGCCAGCAGCGACAGGTTGGACGGGAGGGCTTTCTTT
>NA|TRBJ1-2|TRBV20-1|NA
CSARISYGYTF
TGCAGTGCTAGAATAAGCTATGGCTACACCTTC
>TRBD2|TRBJ2-3|TRBV6-1|NA
CASRGRLAGGDTQYF
TGTGCCAGCAGAGGAAGACTAGCGGGGGGCGATACGCAGTATTTT